Below, 4 T cell receptor beta chains from the same sample are listed, as sequenced in a study of T cell responses to AZD1222 COVID-19 vaccine. Only in-frame clones appear in the TCRdb table, and some are missing; sequencing was by immunoSEQ multiplex PCR. Among tens of thousands of clones, more than 85% were seen once, and the ten largest hold roughly 4.3%. The sequences come from peripheral blood, collected 28 days after the second AZD1222 dose. Receptor source: an adult who received the AZD1222 COVID-19 vaccine.

This rearrangement joins TRBV5-6 to TRBJ1-2; TRBD1 matches 7 bases. The CDR3 extends over 14 amino acids. Germline V gene sequence: CDR1 SGHDT, CDR2 YYEEEE. V trimming: 4 bases; J trimming: 8 bases; junction bases outside the gene matches: 11. The CDR3 region has the DNA TGTGCCAGCAGCCCAGGGACAGTTCGTGAAGGCTACACCTTC. This gives the protein CASSPGTVREGYTF.

This clone has a single count. The CDR3 DNA follows: TGTGCCAGCAGCTTAGAGTTGGAGTTTGAGCAGTTCTTC. Its protein is CASSLELEFEQFF. The chain has TRBV7-7 and TRBJ2-1, with unresolved D. CDR1 and CDR2 from the germline V gene are SSHAT and FNYEAQ (reference sequence). V gave up 1 base and J gave up 9 bases, with 10 bases separating them. CDR3 length equals 13 residues. Full variable domain (outside the CDR3, taken from reference TRBV7-7 and TRBJ2-1): GAGVSQSPRYKVTKRGQDVTLRCDPISSHATLYWYQQALGQGPEFLTYFNYEAQPDKSGLPSDRFSAERPEGSISTLTIQRTEQRDSAMYRCASSLELEFEQFFGPGTRLTVL.

The rearrangement links TRBV7-2 to TRBJ1-3; D is uncertain. This CDR3 has 14 amino acids. The germline V and J ends were trimmed by 5 bases and 5 bases, with 13 bases remaining between them. CDR1 is SGHTA, CDR2 FQGNSA, per germline. DNA for the CDR3: TGTGCCAGCAGCGGGGAGGCTGGGAGAAACACCATATATTTT. It encodes CASSGEAGRNTIYF. Full variable domain (rest looked up from reference TRBV7-2 and TRBJ1-3): GAGVSQSPSNKVTEKGKDVELRCDPISGHTALYWYRQSLGQGLEFLIYFQGNSAPDKSGLPSDRFSAERTGGSVSTLTIQRTQQEDSAVYLCASSGEAGRNTIYFGEGSWLTVV.

The chain's CDR3 is CAISESRSGSEPQHF. For the CDR3, the DNA is TGTGCCATCAGTGAGTCTCGGTCCGGGTCGGAGCCCCAGCATTTT. The chain combines TRBV10-3 with TRBJ1-5, with D uncertain. Trimming took off 0 bases at V and 8 bases at J, with 14 bases between the two ends. The CDR3 runs 15 residues. The germline V gene has CDR1 ENHRY and CDR2 SYGVKD.